A single sample gave rise to the 14 T cell receptor beta chains below, sequenced in a study of T cell responses to AZD1222 COVID-19 vaccine. TCRdb's table, derived via immunoSEQ multiplex PCR, lists solely in-frame clones and lacks some. The table records some 71,000 clones, 84% of them present only once. This specimen consisted of peripheral blood, obtained on day 0 of AZD1222 vaccination. The receptors here all came from an adult in good health.

The chain combines TRBV7-9 with TRBJ1-2; D uncertain. V gave up 5 bases and J gave up 5 bases, with 9 bases separating them. This CDR3 region has 12 residues. Germline lookup yields CDR1 SEHNR and CDR2 FQNEAQ (reference sequence). As DNA, the CDR3 is TGTGCCAGCAGCATATCGGCATATGGCTACACCTTC. It translates to CASSISAYGYTF.

V gene TRBV18 combines with J gene TRBJ1-5; D may be TRBD1 (6 bases). The V gene lost 4 bases and the J gene lost 2 bases, with 18 bases spanning the gap. Germline CDR1 is KGHSH and CDR2 is LQKENI. The length of the CDR3 is 17 residues. CDR3 bases: TGTGCCAGCTCACTTCCGGGTGGGGGCTTGGGCAATCAGCCCCAGCATTTT. Residues: CASSLPGGGLGNQPQHF. Supplemented by reference TRBV18 and TRBJ1-5, the full variable domain reads NAGVMQNPRHLVRRRGQEARLRCSPMKGHSHVYWYRQLPEEGLKFMVYLQKENIIDESGMPKERFSAEFPKEGPSILRIQQVVRGDSAAYFCASSLPGGGLGNQPQHFGDGTRLSIL.

V usage is TRBV30 and J usage is TRBJ1-5; 9 bases are a match to TRBD1. Trimming cost V 5 bases and J 6 bases; bases outside gene matches: 5. This CDR3 spans 13 amino acids. Germline V gene data show CDR1 as GTSNPN and CDR2 as SVGIG (reference sequence). The CDR3 coding sequence is TGTGCCTGGGCGGACAGGGGCGGTCAGCCCCAGCATTTT. Protein product: CAWADRGGQPQHF.

This chain links TRBV18 with TRBJ1-1; 8 bases line up with TRBD1. The germline V gene has CDR1 KGHSH and CDR2 LQKENI. V shed 3 bases, J shed 5 bases, and the junction held 11 bases outside the gene matches. CDR3 length: 16 amino acids. The CDR3: CASSPRTGSGGTEAFF. CDR3 nucleotides: TGTGCCAGCTCACCCCGGACAGGGAGTGGAGGGACTGAAGCTTTCTTT.

The chain carries TRBV2 and TRBJ1-3; the D gene is possibly TRBD1 (6 bases). This CDR3 region has 15 residues. The germline gives CDR1 SNHLY, CDR2 FYNNEI. The ends were cut back, 4 bases at V and 3 bases at J, with 13 bases in the middle. The DNA of the CDR3 is TGTGCCAGCAGTGGACAGGCCGTACATGGAAACACCATATATTTT. Translation gives CASSGQAVHGNTIYF. The full variable domain, completed using reference TRBV2 and TRBJ1-3, is EPEVTQTPSHQVTQMGQEVILRCVPISNHLYFYWYRQILGQKVEFLVSFYNNEISEKSEIFDDQFSVERPDGSNFTLKIRSTKLEDSAMYFCASSGQAVHGNTIYFGEGSWLTVV.

The chain combines TRBV5-1 with TRBJ2-2, with 8 positions matching TRBD1. Per the germline V gene, CDR1 is SGHRS and CDR2 is YFSETQ. The CDR3 is 19 residues long. V shed 4 bases and J 1 base; nucleotides not matched to a gene: 15. In DNA, the CDR3 is TGCGCCAGCAGCCTCCCAAGAAGAGAGGGGACAGGGAACACCGGGGAGCTGTTTTTT. Residues: CASSLPRREGTGNTGELFF.

The chain employs TRBV7-9 and TRBJ1-1, with 7 bases lining up with TRBD1. The CDR3 is 14 residues long. V lost 5 bases to trimming and J lost 0 bases; unmatched junction nucleotides: 3. Germline V gives CDR1 SEHNR, CDR2 FQNEAQ (reference sequence). The CDR3 loop is CASSLGQMNTEAFF. The CDR3 bases are TGTGCCAGCAGCCTGGGACAGATGAACACTGAAGCTTTCTTT. The variable domain in full, with the rest retrieved from reference TRBV7-9 and TRBJ1-1, is DTGVSQNPRHKITKRGQNVTFRCDPISEHNRLYWYRQTLGQGPEFLTYFQNEAQLEKSRLLSDRFSAERPKGSFSTLEIQRTEQGDSAMYLCASSLGQMNTEAFFGQGTRLTVV.

This clone was counted once. The chain carries TRBV6-5 and TRBJ1-2; D is uncertain. Trimming removed 10 bases at V and 2 bases at J, with 8 bases between. Germline V gives CDR1 MNHEY, CDR2 SVGAGI. This CDR3 is 11 amino acids long. The DNA for the CDR3 is TGTGCCACCCGGGAAAACTATGGCTACACCTTC. Translating it yields CATRENYGYTF.

The chain employs TRBV6-1 and TRBJ2-7; the D gene is possibly TRBD1 (5 bases). Germline lookup yields CDR1 MNHNS and CDR2 SASEGT. This CDR3 region has 14 residues. V dropped 2 bases and J dropped 1 base, with 9 bases sitting between them. This CDR3 is CASSEQGSSYEQYF. CDR3 sequence (DNA): TGTGCCAGCAGTGAACAGGGCTCTTCCTACGAGCAGTACTTC.

The J gene is TRBJ2-5, the V gene TRBV6-2 or TRBV6-3, with D possibly TRBD2 on 5 matching bases. CDR1 is MNHEY and CDR2 is SVGEGT in the germline V gene. With 2 bases removed from V and 14 bases from J, the gap between germline ends came to 15 bases. The CDR3 is 12 residues long. The CDR3 region is CASSYGTGLTYF. Written as DNA, the CDR3 is TGTGCCAGCAGTTACGGTACTGGACTTACCTACTTC.

This sequence joins TRBV28 and TRBJ1-5; 9 bases line up with TRBD1. The CDR3 runs to 15 residues. V was clipped by 5 bases and J by 2 bases; unmatched bases: 4. In germline, CDR1 is MDHEN, CDR2 SYDVKM. DNA of the CDR3: TGTGCCAGCAGTCGTACAGGGGGCGGCAATCAGCCCCAGCATTTT. It translates to CASSRTGGGNQPQHF.

The rearrangement uses TRBV10-3 and TRBJ2-7; D might be TRBD1 (6 bases). The CDR3 spans 13 residues. V was trimmed by 3 bases and J by 4 bases, leaving 10 bases between them. Germline V CDR1 and CDR2: ENHRY, SYGVKD. This CDR3 reads CAISEGTLYEQYF. Here the CDR3 DNA reads TGTGCCATCAGTGAAGGGACACTTTACGAGCAGTACTTC.

The rearrangement links TRBV6-5 to TRBJ2-1; unclear D gene. The length of the CDR3 is 15 residues. The germline V gene encodes CDR1 MNHEY and CDR2 SVGAGI. The V and J ends lost 0 bases and 6 bases respectively, with 12 bases between them. The CDR3 reads CASSYSPWAVNEQFF. The CDR3 DNA reads TGTGCCAGCAGTTACTCGCCCTGGGCTGTCAATGAGCAGTTCTTC.

The genes are TRBV18 and TRBJ2-1; the D is unclear. The germline V gene encodes CDR1 KGHSH and CDR2 LQKENI. The CDR3 totals 16 residues. V was pared by 1 base and J by 2 bases, with 12 bases between. The CDR3 region is CASSPQGGVTYNEQFF. In DNA, the CDR3 is TGTGCCAGCTCACCACAAGGCGGCGTCACCTACAATGAGCAGTTCTTC.